The 29 T cell receptor beta chains given below trace back to one sample, sequenced in a study of T cell responses to AZD1222 COVID-19 vaccine (dated by TCRdb to about 2021). In light of the paper, this sample's time point label describes: about 28 days (+/-7) after the second vaccine dose. Libraries were prepared through the immunoSEQ multiplex PCR assay. Not all clones reach the TCRdb copy of this immuneACCESS table, which keeps in-frame sequences only. Checked studies attribute under half of the gap to unresolved V genes and leave the rest unexplained. The sample yields over 100,000 clones; approximately 89% were counted once. Together, the top ten hold 4.4% of the sample. The sample in question was peripheral blood, obtained 28 days after the second AZD1222 dose. These receptors were obtained from an adult who received the AZD1222 COVID-19 vaccine.

This chain links TRBV6-5 with TRBJ1-1, with D possibly TRBD1 on 5 matching bases. Germline V gene sequence: CDR1 MNHEY, CDR2 SVGAGI. The length of the CDR3 is 15 residues. Trimming pared 2 bases from V and 11 bases from J, leaving 21 bases between. The CDR3 coding sequence is TGTGCCAGCAGTTACCGGGGCGTTAATGGGTTGAGGGCTTTCTTT. It is translated as CASSYRGVNGLRAFF.

The chain employs TRBV5-4 and TRBJ1-2, with D hard to call. The CDR3 is made up of 15 amino acids. Per the germline V gene, CDR1 is SGHNT and CDR2 is YYREEE (reference sequence). V was shortened by 2 bases and J by 0 bases, with 11 bases between the two germline ends. CDR3 sequence: CASSFGSDPNYGYTF. The CDR3 nucleotides are TGTGCCAGCAGCTTTGGATCCGACCCTAACTATGGCTACACCTTC.

The gene calls are TRBV20-1 and TRBJ2-2, with D perhaps matching TRBD2 (5 bases). The CDR3 totals 16 residues. V lost 3 bases, J lost 6 bases, and 20 bases lay in between. Germline V gives CDR1 DFQATT, CDR2 SNEGSKA (reference sequence). CDR3 sequence: CSASSGEIAMAGELFF. For the CDR3, the DNA is TGCAGTGCTAGTAGTGGGGAGATCGCGATGGCCGGGGAGCTGTTTTTT.

This chain uses TRBV27 with TRBJ2-1, with 15 bases matching TRBD2. Germline assignment: CDR1 MNHEY and CDR2 SMNVEV (reference sequence). This CDR3 region has 17 residues. V lost 5 bases to trimming and J lost 5 bases; unmatched junction nucleotides: 7. The CDR3, as DNA: TGTGCCAGCAGTCTCGGACTAGCGGGAGGGAGACACAATGAGCAGTTCTTC. It yields the protein CASSLGLAGGRHNEQFF.

V and J are TRBV11-2 and TRBJ2-7, with D perhaps matching TRBD1 (6 bases). This CDR3 region has 11 residues. Trimming left V 7 bases short and J 6 bases short, with 10 bases between. CDR1 SGHAT and CDR2 FQNNGV come from the germline V gene. The CDR3 protein is CASTLGAEQYF. The CDR3 nucleotides read TGTGCCAGCACCTTGGGGGCCGAGCAGTACTTC. The whole variable domain, remainder taken from reference TRBV11-2 and TRBJ2-7, is EAGVAQSPRYKIIEKRQSVAFWCNPISGHATLYWYQQILGQGPKLLIQFQNNGVVDDSQLPKDRFSAERLKGVDSTLKIQPAKLEDSAVYLCASTLGAEQYFGPGTRLTVT.

The rearrangement joins TRBV18 to TRBJ2-3, with D perhaps assigned TRBD1 or TRBD2 (6 bases each). Germline assignment: CDR1 KGHSH and CDR2 LQKENI. Trimming cost V 3 bases and J 3 bases, with 13 bases left between them. The CDR3 is made up of 15 amino acids. This CDR3 reads CASSPPGGRTDTQYF. The CDR3 nucleotides read TGTGCCAGCTCACCTCCCGGGGGCAGGACAGATACGCAGTATTTT.

V gene TRBV27 combines with J gene TRBJ1-1; D ambiguous. Trimming took off 5 bases at V and 0 bases at J, with 7 bases between the two ends. The CDR3 contains 13 residues. Germline CDR1 and CDR2: MNHEY and SMNVEV (reference sequence). The chain's CDR3 is CASSGVMNTEAFF. DNA for the CDR3: TGTGCCAGCAGTGGGGTCATGAACACTGAAGCTTTCTTT.

There are a few counts of this clone. The J gene is TRBJ1-2, the V gene TRBV3-1 (or the pseudogene TRBV3-2); D not certain. The CDR3 extends over 13 amino acids. V dropped 0 bases and J dropped 4 bases, with 6 bases sitting between them. CDR1 and CDR2 from the germline V gene are LGHDT and YNNKEL (reference sequence). CDR3 sequence (DNA): TGTGCCAGCAGCCAAGATTGGGGCTATGGCTACACCTTC. Protein sequence: CASSQDWGYGYTF.

V gene TRBV6-2 or TRBV6-3 combines with J gene TRBJ1-5, with D perhaps TRBD1 (5 bases). Germline CDR1 and CDR2: MNHEY and SVGEGT. The CDR3 sequence is 14 residues long. V shed 5 bases and J shed 4 bases, with 12 bases lying between them. In DNA form, the CDR3 reads TGTGCCAGCAGTCCAAGGGGCCTTAATCAGCCCCAGCATTTT. This codes for CASSPRGLNQPQHF.

V and J are TRBV27 and TRBJ2-7; D unresolved. V was pared by 5 bases and J by 0 bases, with 11 bases between. The CDR3 has 14 residues. In germline, CDR1 is MNHEY, CDR2 SMNVEV (reference sequence). The CDR3 DNA reads as TGTGCCAGCAGTCTCACCGGGTTCTCCTACGAGCAGTACTTC. It yields the protein CASSLTGFSYEQYF.

This clone was found once. The V gene is TRBV10-3, the J gene TRBJ2-1; 15 bases fit TRBD2. Germline V CDR1 and CDR2: ENHRY, SYGVKD. The CDR3 runs to 19 residues. The J segment lost 8 bases and the V segment lost 0 bases, leaving 11 bases of the junction unmatched. In nucleotides, the CDR3 is TGTGCCATCAGTGAGTCTCCTGGACTAGCGGGGGGGCCTTTTCATGAGCAGTTCTTC. This codes for CAISESPGLAGGPFHEQFF.

The gene calls are TRBV25-1 and TRBJ2-3; D remains ambiguous. Germline V gene sequence: CDR1 MGHDK, CDR2 SYGVNS. The length of the CDR3 is 12 residues. V lost 3 bases and J 2 bases, leaving 3 bases between the germline ends. CDR3 DNA: TGTGCCAGCAGTGACTACACAGATACGCAGTATTTT. It specifies CASSDYTDTQYF.

J is TRBJ2-1 and V is TRBV7-3; TRBD2 matches at 8 bases. This CDR3 comprises 14 residues. Germline assignment: CDR1 SGHTA and CDR2 FQGTGA. The V and J ends lost 5 bases and 3 bases, in that order; junction bases with no gene match: 3. As DNA, the CDR3 is TGTGCCAGCAGCCGGGGGGGTTACTACAATGAGCAGTTCTTC. It translates to CASSRGGYYNEQFF.

This clone was seen more than once but under ten times. The chain is built from TRBV7-2 and TRBJ2-3; 7 bases are a match to TRBD1. V was pared by 2 bases and J by 2 bases, with 10 bases of the junction left unmatched. This CDR3 comprises 17 residues. The germline V gene has CDR1 SGHTA and CDR2 FQGNSA. CDR3 in DNA: TGTGCCAGCAGCTTAAGGGGACAGACCCCTATCACAGATACGCAGTATTTT. As protein: CASSLRGQTPITDTQYF.

The chain recombines TRBV7-9 with TRBJ2-4; D is undetermined. V was pared by 5 bases and J by 10 bases, with 12 bases between. The CDR3 is 12 residues long. Germline loops: CDR1 SEHNR, CDR2 FQNEAQ (reference sequence). The CDR3 region is CASSTHTAIQYF. CDR3 in DNA: TGTGCCAGCAGCACTCACACGGCTATTCAGTACTTC.

This clone has just one count. The genes are TRBV18 and TRBJ2-1; D possibly corresponds to TRBD1 (5 bases). This CDR3 region has 11 residues. Trimming stripped 8 bases from V and 9 bases from J, with 11 bases between. The germline V gene has CDR1 KGHSH and CDR2 LQKENI. CDR3 sequence reads: CASDGATEQFF. CDR3 nucleotides: TGTGCCAGCGATGGGGCTACTGAGCAGTTCTTC.

This chain uses TRBV7-2 with TRBJ2-2, with 8 bases lining up with TRBD1. In germline, CDR1 is SGHTA, CDR2 FQGNSA. The CDR3 contains 15 residues. Germline trimming cut 7 bases from V and 0 bases from J; bases unmatched to any gene: 4. The CDR3: CASNPTGANTGELFF. CDR3 sequence (DNA): TGTGCCAGCAATCCGACAGGGGCGAACACCGGGGAGCTGTTTTTT.

This clone has just a few counts. V and J are TRBV6-4 and TRBJ2-2; 10 positions agree with TRBD2. Germline lookup yields CDR1 MRHNA and CDR2 SNTAGT. The CDR3 contains 15 residues. Unmatched junction bases numbered 3, after V lost 2 bases and J lost 6 bases. CDR3 region: CASSDGTSESGELFF. The CDR3 coding sequence is TGTGCCAGCAGTGACGGGACTAGCGAATCCGGGGAGCTGTTTTTT.

The V gene is TRBV23-1, the J gene TRBJ2-7; 12 positions agree with TRBD2. TRBV23-1 is an ORF for which the function is uncertain. Trimming removed 7 bases from V and 3 bases from J; junction bases left unmatched: 16. The CDR3 consists of 18 residues. The CDR3: CASIPSSSGRAKVYEQYF. The CDR3, as DNA: TGCGCCAGCATTCCCAGCTCTAGCGGGAGGGCCAAGGTCTACGAGCAGTACTTC.

The rearrangement links TRBV12-3 or TRBV12-4 to TRBJ2-7; 7 positions agree with TRBD1. The J segment lost 6 bases and the V segment lost 5 bases, leaving 7 bases of the junction unmatched. CDR3 length: 13 residues. CDR3 residues: CASSDDRVGEQYF. For the CDR3, the DNA is TGTGCCAGCAGTGACGACAGGGTGGGCGAGCAGTACTTC.

The chain couples TRBV9 to TRBJ2-3, with D uncertain. CDR3 size: 13 residues. V dropped 7 bases and J dropped 0 bases, with 9 bases sitting between them. Germline CDR1 reads SGDLS; CDR2 reads YYNGEE. In DNA form, the CDR3 reads TGTGCCAGCGCGTTATCTAGCACAGATACGCAGTATTTT. As protein: CASALSSTDTQYF. Supplemented by reference TRBV9 and TRBJ2-3, the full variable domain reads DSGVTQTPKHLITATGQRVTLRCSPRSGDLSVYWYQQSLDQGLQFLIQYYNGEERAKGNILERFSAQQFPDLHSELNLSSLELGDSALYFCASALSSTDTQYFGPGTRLTVL.

V is TRBV4-2 and J is TRBJ2-7; maybe TRBD1 (6 bases). Trimming pared 0 bases from V and 2 bases from J, leaving 14 bases between. Germline assignment: CDR1 LGHNA and CDR2 YNFKEQ. CDR3 length equals 16 residues. The CDR3 protein is CASSQEKTGGPYEQYF. The CDR3 nucleotides read TGTGCCAGCAGCCAAGAGAAGACAGGTGGACCCTACGAGCAGTACTTC.

In DNA form, the CDR3 reads TGTGCCAGCAGCCTCTATGGGGATAGCGCTGAAGCTTTCTTT. Its translation is CASSLYGDSAEAFF. V gene TRBV7-9 combines with J gene TRBJ1-1, with no clear D. CDR1 and CDR2 from the germline V gene are SEHNR and FQNEAQ (reference sequence). The V end was cut by 5 bases, the J end by 6 bases, with 16 bases between. This CDR3 region has 14 residues.

V is TRBV2 and J is TRBJ1-1; the match to TRBD1 covers 7 bases. Germline trimming cut 5 bases from V and 1 base from J; bases unmatched to any gene: 13. Germline V gene sequence: CDR1 SNHLY, CDR2 FYNNEI. The CDR3 runs to 17 residues. In DNA, the CDR3 is TGTGCCAGCAGTACCCATGGGCAGGGGGGAAAGAACACTGAAGCTTTCTTT. Protein sequence: CASSTHGQGGKNTEAFF.

This chain links TRBV2 with TRBJ1-5; TRBD1 aligns across 8 bases. Per the germline V gene, CDR1 is SNHLY and CDR2 is FYNNEI. The CDR3 length is 14 residues. V was clipped by 4 bases and J by 5 bases; unmatched bases: 4. The CDR3 spells CASSGGQGDQPQHF. In DNA form, the CDR3 reads TGTGCCAGCAGTGGAGGACAGGGCGATCAGCCCCAGCATTTT.

The V and J genes are TRBV29-1 and TRBJ2-5, with 7 bases matching TRBD1. Germline trimming cut 4 bases from V and 5 bases from J; bases unmatched to any gene: 4. Germline-derived CDR1 and CDR2 are SQVTM and ANQGSEA. CDR3 length: 12 amino acids. DNA of the CDR3: TGCAGCGTTGTGACAGGGTGGGAGACCCAGTACTTC. This sequence encodes CSVVTGWETQYF.

The CDR3, as DNA: TGTGCCAGCAGGGCGACAGGCGGGCTCTCCTACGAGCAGTACTTC. The encoded protein is CASRATGGLSYEQYF. The chain couples TRBV2 to TRBJ2-7; possible D gene TRBD1, 6 bases. CDR1 is SNHLY, CDR2 FYNNEI, per germline. The CDR3 length is 15 residues. Trimming removed 6 bases from V and 0 bases from J, with 15 bases in between.

This rearrangement joins TRBV19 to TRBJ2-7; D uncertain. Trimming cost V 5 bases and J 3 bases, with 11 bases left between them. Looked up from germline, CDR1 is LNHDA and CDR2 is SQIVND (reference sequence). The CDR3 runs to 13 residues. The CDR3 nucleotides read TGTGCCAGTAGTGTGGAGAGGAACTACGAGCAGTACTTC. It codes for CASSVERNYEQYF. Combining the CDR3 with reference TRBV19 and TRBJ2-7 gives the whole variable domain DGGITQSPKYLFRKEGQNVTLSCEQNLNHDAMYWYRQDPGQGLRLIYYSQIVNDFQKGDIAEGYSVSREKKESFPLTVTSAQKNPTAFYLCASSVERNYEQYFGPGTRLTVT.

This clone was observed a few times. The V call is TRBV3-1 (or the pseudogene TRBV3-2), the J call TRBJ2-2, with D maybe TRBD2 (5 bases). Trimming took off 4 bases at V and 0 bases at J, with 12 bases between the two ends. Germline lookup yields CDR1 LGHDT and CDR2 YNNKEL (reference sequence). The CDR3 has 16 amino acids. This chain's CDR3 is CASSRTRTANTGELFF. In DNA form, the CDR3 reads TGTGCCAGCAGCCGGACTCGGACGGCGAACACCGGGGAGCTGTTTTTT.